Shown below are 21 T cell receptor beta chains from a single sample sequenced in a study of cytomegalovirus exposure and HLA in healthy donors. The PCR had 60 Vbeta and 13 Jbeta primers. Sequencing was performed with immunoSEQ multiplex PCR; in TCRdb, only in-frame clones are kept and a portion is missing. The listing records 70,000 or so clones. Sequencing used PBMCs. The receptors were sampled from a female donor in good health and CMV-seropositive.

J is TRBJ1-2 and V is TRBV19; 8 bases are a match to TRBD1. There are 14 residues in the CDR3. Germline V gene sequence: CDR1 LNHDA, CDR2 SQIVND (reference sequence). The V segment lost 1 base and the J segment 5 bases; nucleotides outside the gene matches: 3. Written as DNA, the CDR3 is TGTGCCAGTAGTATAGCAGGGGGCGAGTATGGCTACACCTTC. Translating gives CASSIAGGEYGYTF.

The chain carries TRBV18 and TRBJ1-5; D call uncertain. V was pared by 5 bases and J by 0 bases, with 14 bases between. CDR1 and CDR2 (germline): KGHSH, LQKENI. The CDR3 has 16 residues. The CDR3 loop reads CASSTRPPDSNQPQHF. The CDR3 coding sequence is TGTGCCAGCTCAACCAGGCCACCAGATAGCAATCAGCCCCAGCATTTT.

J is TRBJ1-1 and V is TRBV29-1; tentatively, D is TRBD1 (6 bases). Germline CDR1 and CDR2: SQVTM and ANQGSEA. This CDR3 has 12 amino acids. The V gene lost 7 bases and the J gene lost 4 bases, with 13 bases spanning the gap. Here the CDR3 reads CSAWTEGTEAFF. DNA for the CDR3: TGCAGCGCCTGGACAGAGGGCACTGAAGCTTTCTTT.

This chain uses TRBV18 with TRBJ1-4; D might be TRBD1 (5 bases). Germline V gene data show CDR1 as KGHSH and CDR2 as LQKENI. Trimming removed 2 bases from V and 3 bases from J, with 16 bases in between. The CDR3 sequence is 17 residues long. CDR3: CASSPRAGPGANEKLFF. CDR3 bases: TGTGCCAGCTCACCAAGAGCGGGACCGGGGGCTAATGAAAAACTGTTTTTT.

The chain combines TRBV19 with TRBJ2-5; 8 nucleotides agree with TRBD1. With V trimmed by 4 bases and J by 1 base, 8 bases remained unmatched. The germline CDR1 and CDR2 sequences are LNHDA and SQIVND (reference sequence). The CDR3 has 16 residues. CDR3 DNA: TGTGCCAGTAGTACGGGACAGGCCCCGCTCCAAGAGACCCAGTACTTC. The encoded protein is CASSTGQAPLQETQYF.

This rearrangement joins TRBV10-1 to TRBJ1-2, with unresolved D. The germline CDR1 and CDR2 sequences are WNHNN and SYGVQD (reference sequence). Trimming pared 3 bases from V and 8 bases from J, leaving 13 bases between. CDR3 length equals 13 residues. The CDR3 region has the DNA TGCGCCAGCAGTGACTCCGCGACCGGGGGCTACACCTTC. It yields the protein CASSDSATGGYTF.

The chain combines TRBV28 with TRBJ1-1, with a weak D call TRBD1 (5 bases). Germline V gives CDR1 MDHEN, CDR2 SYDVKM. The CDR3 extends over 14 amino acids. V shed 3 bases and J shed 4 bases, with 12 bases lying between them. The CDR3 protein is CASSLGGFGTEAFF. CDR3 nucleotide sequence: TGTGCCAGCAGTTTGGGGGGGTTCGGCACTGAAGCTTTCTTT.

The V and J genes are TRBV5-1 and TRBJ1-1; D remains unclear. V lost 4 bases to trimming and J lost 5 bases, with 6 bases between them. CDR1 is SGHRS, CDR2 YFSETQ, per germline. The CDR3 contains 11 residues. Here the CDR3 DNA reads TGCGCCAGCAGCACGGGTACTGAAGCTTTCTTT. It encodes CASSTGTEAFF.

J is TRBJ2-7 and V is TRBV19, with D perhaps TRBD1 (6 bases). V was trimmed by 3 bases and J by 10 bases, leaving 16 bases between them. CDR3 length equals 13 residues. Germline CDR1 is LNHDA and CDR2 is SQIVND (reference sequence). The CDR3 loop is CASSMGHGEEQYF. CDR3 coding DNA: TGTGCCAGTAGTATGGGACACGGCGAGGAACAGTACTTC.

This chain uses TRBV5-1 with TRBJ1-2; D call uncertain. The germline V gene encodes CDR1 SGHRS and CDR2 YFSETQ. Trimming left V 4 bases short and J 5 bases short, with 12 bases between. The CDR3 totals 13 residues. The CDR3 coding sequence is TGCGCCAGCAGCCCGGGTGGAGGGTATGGCTACACCTTC. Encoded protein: CASSPGGGYGYTF.

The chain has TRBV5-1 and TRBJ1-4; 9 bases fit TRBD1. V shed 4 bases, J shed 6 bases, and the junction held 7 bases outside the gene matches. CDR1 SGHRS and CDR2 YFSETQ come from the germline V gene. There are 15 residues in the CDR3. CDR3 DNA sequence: TGCGCCAGCAGCCGCGGGACAGGGAAGGATGAAAAACTGTTTTTT. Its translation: CASSRGTGKDEKLFF.

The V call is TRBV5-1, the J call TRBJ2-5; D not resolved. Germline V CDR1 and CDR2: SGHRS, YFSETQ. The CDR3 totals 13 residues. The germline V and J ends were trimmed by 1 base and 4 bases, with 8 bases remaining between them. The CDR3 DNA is TGCGCCAGCAGCTTGTATGGCGGAGAGACCCAGTACTTC. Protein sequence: CASSLYGGETQYF. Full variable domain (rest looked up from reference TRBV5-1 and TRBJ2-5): KAGVTQTPRYLIKTRGQQVTLSCSPISGHRSVSWYQQTPGQGLQFLFEYFSETQRNKGNFPGRFSGRQFSNSRSEMNVSTLELGDSALYLCASSLYGGETQYFGPGTRLLVL.

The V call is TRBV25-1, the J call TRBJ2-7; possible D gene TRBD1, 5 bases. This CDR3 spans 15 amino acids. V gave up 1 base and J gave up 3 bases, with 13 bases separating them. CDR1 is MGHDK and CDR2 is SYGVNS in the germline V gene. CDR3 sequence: CASSEFGALHYEQYF. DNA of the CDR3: TGTGCCAGCAGTGAATTTGGGGCCCTGCACTACGAGCAGTACTTC.

The chain's CDR3 is CASSQLPGSNEKLFF. The DNA of the CDR3 is TGCGCCAGCAGCCAACTTCCAGGCTCTAATGAAAAACTGTTTTTT. This chain connects TRBV4-3 to TRBJ1-4; D is ambiguous. This CDR3 is 15 amino acids long. Germline CDR1 reads LGHNA; CDR2 reads YSLEER. Between the trimmed V and J ends, which lost 2 bases and 3 bases, there was a span of 10 bases.

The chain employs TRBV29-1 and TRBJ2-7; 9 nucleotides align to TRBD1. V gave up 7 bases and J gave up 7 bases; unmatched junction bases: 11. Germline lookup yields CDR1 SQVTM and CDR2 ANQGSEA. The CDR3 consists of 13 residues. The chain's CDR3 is CSASGQGSREQYF. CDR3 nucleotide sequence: TGCAGCGCCTCGGGACAGGGTTCGAGGGAGCAGTACTTC.

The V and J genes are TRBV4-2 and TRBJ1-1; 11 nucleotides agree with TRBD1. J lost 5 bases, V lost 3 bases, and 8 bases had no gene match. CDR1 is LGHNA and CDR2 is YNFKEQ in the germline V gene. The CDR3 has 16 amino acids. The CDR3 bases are TGTGCCAGCAGCCACCCATATGGGACAGGGGGGACTGAAGCTTTCTTT. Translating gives CASSHPYGTGGTEAFF.

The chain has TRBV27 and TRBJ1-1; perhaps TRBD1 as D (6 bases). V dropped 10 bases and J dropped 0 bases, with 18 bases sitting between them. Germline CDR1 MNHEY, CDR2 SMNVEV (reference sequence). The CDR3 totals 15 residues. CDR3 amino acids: CATRGGGHMNTEAFF. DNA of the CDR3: TGTGCCACCCGTGGCGGGGGGCACATGAACACTGAAGCTTTCTTT.

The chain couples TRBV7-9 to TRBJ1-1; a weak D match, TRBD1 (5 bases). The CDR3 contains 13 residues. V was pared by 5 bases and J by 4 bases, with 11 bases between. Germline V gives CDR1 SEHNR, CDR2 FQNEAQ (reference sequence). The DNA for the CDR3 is TGTGCCAGCAGCGGACAATTAGCCACTGAAGCTTTCTTT. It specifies CASSGQLATEAFF.

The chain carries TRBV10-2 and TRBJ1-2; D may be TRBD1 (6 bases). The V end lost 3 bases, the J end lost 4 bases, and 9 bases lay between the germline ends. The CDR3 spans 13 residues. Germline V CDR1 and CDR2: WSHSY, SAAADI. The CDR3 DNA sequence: TGCGCCAGCAGTGACCAGGGGACCTATGGCTACACCTTC. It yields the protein CASSDQGTYGYTF.

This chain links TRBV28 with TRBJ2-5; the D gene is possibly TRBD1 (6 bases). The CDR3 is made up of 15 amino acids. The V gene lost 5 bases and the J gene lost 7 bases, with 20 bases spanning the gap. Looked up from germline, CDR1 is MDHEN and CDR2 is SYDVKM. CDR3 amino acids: CASSRGGTGWATQYF. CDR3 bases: TGTGCCAGCAGTCGAGGGGGTACAGGGTGGGCGACCCAGTACTTC.

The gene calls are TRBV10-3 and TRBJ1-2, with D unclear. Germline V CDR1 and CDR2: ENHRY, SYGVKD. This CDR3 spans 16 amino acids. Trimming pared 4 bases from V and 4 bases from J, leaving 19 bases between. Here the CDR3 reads CAISATQSQAGYGYTF. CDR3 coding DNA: TGTGCCATCAGTGCTACTCAATCGCAGGCGGGCTATGGCTACACCTTC.